This entry describes one TCR beta chain. The sample belongs to a study of shared clonotypes between healthy human individuals. This table comes from immunoSEQ multiplex PCR, and its TCRdb copy is limited to in-frame clones, with some not included. The sample consists of about 1.1 million clones, around 82% of them appearing once. CDR3 length: 15 residues. The V gene's germline CDR1 is MNHEY and CDR2 SVGAGI. After removal of 6 bases from V and 3 bases from J, the junction contained 8 bases not matched to a gene. The sequenced sample consisted of memory CD4+ T cells from PBMCs. Subset defined: CD45RA-negative fraction. The TCR comes from a man aged 18 to 30 in good health. Some clones in this sample may be carry-over from other donors' samples. The chain links TRBV6-5 to TRBJ2-7; 10 bases are a match to TRBD2. In DNA, the CDR3 is TGTGCCAGCAGGGGACTAGCGAGAGTCGACTACGAGCAGTACTTC. This codes for CASRGLARVDYEQYF.